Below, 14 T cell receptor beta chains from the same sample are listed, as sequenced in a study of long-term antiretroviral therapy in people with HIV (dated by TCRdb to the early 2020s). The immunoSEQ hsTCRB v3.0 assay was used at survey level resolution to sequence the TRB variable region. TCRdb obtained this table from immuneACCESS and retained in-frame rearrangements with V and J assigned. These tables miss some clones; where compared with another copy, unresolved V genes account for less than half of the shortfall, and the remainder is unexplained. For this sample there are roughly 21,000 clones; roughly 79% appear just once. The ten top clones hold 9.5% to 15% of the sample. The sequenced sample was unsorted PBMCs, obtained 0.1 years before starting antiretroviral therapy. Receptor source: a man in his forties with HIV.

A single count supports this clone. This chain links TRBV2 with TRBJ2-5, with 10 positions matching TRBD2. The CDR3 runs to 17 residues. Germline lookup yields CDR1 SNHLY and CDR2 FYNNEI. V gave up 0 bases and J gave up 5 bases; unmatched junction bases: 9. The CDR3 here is CASSEAGGTSVWETQYF. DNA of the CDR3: TGTGCCAGCAGTGAAGCGGGGGGGACTAGCGTCTGGGAGACCCAGTACTTC.

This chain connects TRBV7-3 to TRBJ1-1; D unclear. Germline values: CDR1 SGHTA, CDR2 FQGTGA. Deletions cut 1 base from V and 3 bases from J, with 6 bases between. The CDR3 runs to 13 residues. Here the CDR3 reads CASSLMEDTEAFF. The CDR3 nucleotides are TGTGCCAGCAGCTTAATGGAGGACACTGAAGCTTTCTTT.

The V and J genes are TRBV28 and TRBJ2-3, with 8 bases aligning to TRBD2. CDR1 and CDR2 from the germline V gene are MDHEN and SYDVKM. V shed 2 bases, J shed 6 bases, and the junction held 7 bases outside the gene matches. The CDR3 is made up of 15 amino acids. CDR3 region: CASSLGASGWDTQYF. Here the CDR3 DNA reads TGTGCCAGCAGTTTAGGAGCTAGCGGGTGGGATACGCAGTATTTT.

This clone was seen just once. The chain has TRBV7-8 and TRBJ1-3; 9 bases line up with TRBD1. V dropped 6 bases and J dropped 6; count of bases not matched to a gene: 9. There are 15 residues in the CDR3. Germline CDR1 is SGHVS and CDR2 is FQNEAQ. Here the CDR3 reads CASRSWGQGLNTIYF. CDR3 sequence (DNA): TGTGCCAGCAGGAGTTGGGGACAGGGCCTAAACACCATATATTTT.

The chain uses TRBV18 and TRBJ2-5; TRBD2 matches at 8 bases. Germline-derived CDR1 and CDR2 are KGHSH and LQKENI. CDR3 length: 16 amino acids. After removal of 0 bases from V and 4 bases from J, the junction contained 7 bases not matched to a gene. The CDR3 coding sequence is TGTGCCAGCTCACCACCCGGGGGGGGCCGAGGAGAGACCCAGTACTTC. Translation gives CASSPPGGGRGETQYF.

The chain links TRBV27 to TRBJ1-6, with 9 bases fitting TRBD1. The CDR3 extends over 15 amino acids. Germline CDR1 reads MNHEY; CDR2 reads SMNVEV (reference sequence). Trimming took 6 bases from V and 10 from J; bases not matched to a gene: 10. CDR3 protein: CASRAGTGSGSPLHF. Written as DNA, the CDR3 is TGTGCCAGCAGGGCCGGGACAGGGTCAGGATCACCCCTCCACTTT.

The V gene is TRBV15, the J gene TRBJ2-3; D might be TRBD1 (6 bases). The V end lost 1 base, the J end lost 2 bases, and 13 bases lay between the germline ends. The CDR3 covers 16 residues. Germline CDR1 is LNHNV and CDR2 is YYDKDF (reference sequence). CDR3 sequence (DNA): TGTGCCACCAGCAGAGTCGGACAGAACCACACAGATACGCAGTATTTT. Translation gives CATSRVGQNHTDTQYF.

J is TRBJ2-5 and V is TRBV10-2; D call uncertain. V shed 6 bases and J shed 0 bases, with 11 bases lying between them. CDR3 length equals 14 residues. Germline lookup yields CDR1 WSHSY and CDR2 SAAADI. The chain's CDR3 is CASRDHTYQETQYF. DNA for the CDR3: TGCGCCAGCAGGGACCACACCTACCAAGAGACCCAGTACTTC.

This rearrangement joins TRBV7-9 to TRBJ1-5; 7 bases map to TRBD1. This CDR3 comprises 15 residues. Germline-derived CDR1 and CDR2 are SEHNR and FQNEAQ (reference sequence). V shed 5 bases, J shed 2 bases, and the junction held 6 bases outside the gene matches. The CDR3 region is CASSVEGAGNQPQHF. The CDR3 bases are TGTGCCAGCAGCGTGGAGGGGGCAGGCAATCAGCCCCAGCATTTT.

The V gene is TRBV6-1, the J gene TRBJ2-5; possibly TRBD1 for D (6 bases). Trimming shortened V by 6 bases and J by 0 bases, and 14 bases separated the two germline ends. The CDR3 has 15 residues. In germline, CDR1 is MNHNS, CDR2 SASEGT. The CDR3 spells CASRPTGMYQETQYF. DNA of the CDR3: TGTGCCAGCAGACCTACAGGGATGTACCAAGAGACCCAGTACTTC.

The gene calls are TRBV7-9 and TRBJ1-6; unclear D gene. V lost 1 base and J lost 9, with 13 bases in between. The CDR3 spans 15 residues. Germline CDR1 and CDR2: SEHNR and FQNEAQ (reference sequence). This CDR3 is CASSLVSSMLSPLHF. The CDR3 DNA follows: TGTGCCAGCAGCTTAGTCAGTTCTATGCTTTCACCCCTCCACTTT.

The CDR3 region is CASRVGQLNSPLHF. The CDR3 coding sequence is TGTGCCAGCAGAGTGGGACAACTTAATTCACCCCTCCACTTT. V and J are TRBV7-8 and TRBJ1-6; D perhaps matches TRBD1 (6 bases). This CDR3 has 14 residues. Germline CDR1 and CDR2: SGHVS and FQNEAQ. V was trimmed by 6 bases and J by 6 bases, leaving 12 bases between them.

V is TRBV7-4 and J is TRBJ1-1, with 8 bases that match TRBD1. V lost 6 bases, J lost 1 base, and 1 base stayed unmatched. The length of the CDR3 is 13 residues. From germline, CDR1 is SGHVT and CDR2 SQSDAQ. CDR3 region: CASSQGANTEAFF. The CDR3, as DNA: TGTGCCAGCAGTCAGGGGGCGAACACTGAAGCTTTCTTT.

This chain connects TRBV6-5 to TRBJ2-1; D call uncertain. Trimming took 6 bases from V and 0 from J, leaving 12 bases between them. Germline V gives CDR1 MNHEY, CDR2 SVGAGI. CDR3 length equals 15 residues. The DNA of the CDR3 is TGTGCCAGCAGACTCATTGGACGCTCCTACAATGAGCAGTTCTTC. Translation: CASRLIGRSYNEQFF.